Listed below are T cell receptor beta chains from one sample, sequenced in a study of identical twins. Each CDR3 protein is one row after TCRdb ran MiXCR on the 5' RACE reads. Here the sample spans hundreds of thousands of distinct CDR3 sequences, approximately 13% being singletons. In addition, the sample was reused for a study of yellow fever vaccine responses in identical twins.

Material for sequencing was PBMCs. The receptors derive from a woman aged 18 to 35 in good health. Both conserved end residues are part of each CDR3. A D gene is named only where the DNA matches it firmly. The listing skips clone size in some rows; elsewhere it reads once, few, many or a size class.

J,D,V,size,DNA,CDR3
TRBJ1-3,NA,TRBV3-1,few,TGTGCCAGCAGCCGCACCCAGGCCCGGACGGGGCTCTCTGGAAACACCATATATTTT,CASSRTQARTGLSGNTIYF
TRBJ2-1,NA,TRBV5-1,many,TGCGCCAGCAGCCCAACCCCCGGGACACAGTACAATGAGCAGTTCTTC,CASSPTPGTQYNEQFF
TRBJ1-1,TRBD1,TRBV25-1,few,TGTGCCAGCAGTGTGGACAGGGGCTTCACTGAAGCTTTCTTT,CASSVDRGFTEAFF
TRBJ2-3,TRBD1,TRBV2,NA,TGTGCCAGCAGTGAAGTTCAAAAGACAGGGGGCACAGATACGCAGTATTTT,CASSEVQKTGGTDTQYF
TRBJ2-3,TRBD2,TRBV20-1,NA,TGCAGTGCTAGAGATGCTAGCGGGGGAACTAGCACAGATACGCAGTATTTT,CSARDASGGTSTDTQYF
TRBJ2-7,NA,TRBV28,NA,TGTGCCAGCAGCTCTAACAGGGTCGGCGAGCAGTACTTC,CASSSNRVGEQYF
TRBJ2-1,NA,TRBV24-1,few,TGTGCCACCAGTGATCAGGTAAACAATGAGCAGTTCTTC,CATSDQVNNEQFF
TRBJ2-1,NA,TRBV10-3,NA,TGTGCCATCAGTGAGTTCAATGAGCAGTTCTTC,CAISEFNEQFF
TRBJ2-3,TRBD2,TRBV6-1,many,TGTGCCAGCAGTGGGGCTAGCGGGGGGCCAGATACGCAGTATTTT,CASSGASGGPDTQYF
TRBJ2-7,TRBD1,TRBV3-1,few,TGTGCCAGCAGGAGGACAGGCTACGAGCAGTACTTC,CASRRTGYEQYF
TRBJ2-1,NA,TRBV6-1,many,TGTGCCAGCAGTCTAGGGGTAGAAACCAATGAGCAGTTCTTC,CASSLGVETNEQFF
TRBJ2-7,TRBD2,TRBV9,NA,TGTGCCAGCAGCCCATCACTAGCGGGCATATCCTACGAGCAGTACTTC,CASSPSLAGISYEQYF
TRBJ1-2,NA,TRBV5-1,many,TGCGCCAGCAGCTTAATACAGGGAAACTATGGCTACACCTTC,CASSLIQGNYGYTF
TRBJ1-4,NA,TRBV5-1,few,TGCGCCAGCAGCCTACGGACAAGAGATGAAAAACTGTTTTTT,CASSLRTRDEKLFF
TRBJ2-2,NA,TRBV7-9,few,TGTGCCAGCAGCTCAAGGACCCTCCGACCCCACACCGGGGAGCTGTTTTTT,CASSSRTLRPHTGELFF
TRBJ2-3,TRBD2,TRBV6-2/TRBV6-3,few,TGTGCCAGCAGTTGGATATCCGGTGGGACTAGCGGGGCTAGCACAGATACGCAGTATTTT,CASSWISGGTSGASTDTQYF
TRBJ2-3,NA,TRBV18,NA,TGTGCCAGCTCACCGGAGGGGGCGTGGGTCACAGATACGCAGTATTTT,CASSPEGAWVTDTQYF
TRBJ1-5,TRBD1,TRBV28,many,TGTGCCAGCAGTCCAGGGACAGGAGGATATAGCAATCAGCCCCAGCATTTT,CASSPGTGGYSNQPQHF
TRBJ1-3,NA,TRBV9,NA,TGTGCCAGCAGCGTATCGGGGATCGGAAACACCATATATTTT,CASSVSGIGNTIYF
TRBJ2-3,NA,TRBV12-3/TRBV12-4,many,TGTGCCAGCAGCCCCCACCTGAGGGGGGGGAGCACAGATACGCAGTATTTT,CASSPHLRGGSTDTQYF
TRBJ2-3,NA,TRBV9,NA,TGTGCCAGCAGCCCCCACTCCAGACCGGGACTAGATACGCAGTATTTT,CASSPHSRPGLDTQYF
TRBJ2-5,TRBD1,TRBV12-3/TRBV12-4,NA,TGTGCCAGCAGACCTGGACAGGGTTTAGAGACCCAGTACTTC,CASRPGQGLETQYF
TRBJ2-1,NA,TRBV28,few,TGTGCCAGCAGTCCACGGGCCCCCAATGAGCAGTTCTTC,CASSPRAPNEQFF
TRBJ2-1,TRBD1,TRBV24-1,many,TGTGCCACCAGTGACCCTATTTCCGGGACAGGAAAGGTCTTC,CATSDPISGTGKVF
TRBJ2-2,TRBD2,TRBV7-7,few,TGTGCCAGCAGCTCCCAACTAGCGGGCCGGGGGATTGGGGAGCTGTTTTTT,CASSSQLAGRGIGELFF
TRBJ1-1,NA,TRBV9,few,TGTGCCAGCAGCGTAGGAGGTGGGGCAGGGGTCAACACTGAAGCTTTCTTT,CASSVGGGAGVNTEAFF
TRBJ2-2,NA,TRBV29-1,NA,TGCAGCGTTGTTGTCAGGGGGACTTTCGGGGAGCTGTTTTTT,CSVVVRGTFGELFF
TRBJ2-1,TRBD1,TRBV5-5,many,TGTGCCAGCAGCCTAGCAGACAGGGTAGTACTTGAGCAGTTCTTC,CASSLADRVVLEQFF
TRBJ2-1,TRBD2,TRBV20-1,few,TGCAGTGCCAACCCGGGACTAGCGGATCCCAATGAGCAGTTCTTC,CSANPGLADPNEQFF
TRBJ2-7,TRBD2,TRBV20-1,NA,TGCAGTGCTAGACTAGCGGGAGTCAGCTACGAGCAGTACTTC,CSARLAGVSYEQYF
TRBJ2-5,TRBD1,TRBV7-8,NA,TGTGCCAGCAGCTTAGTCCCGGGACAGGGGGCGTTGGAGACCCAGTACTTC,CASSLVPGQGALETQYF
TRBJ2-5,NA,TRBV7-2,few,TGTGCCAGCAGCGCCGGGATAGGGAAGACCCAGTACTTC,CASSAGIGKTQYF
TRBJ1-1,NA,TRBV7-9,few,TGTGCCAGCAGCTCTGGCATAGTCACTGAAGCTTTCTTT,CASSSGIVTEAFF
TRBJ2-1,TRBD1,TRBV5-1,few,TGCGCCAGCAGCTTCGGCGGGACAGGGATCTTC,CASSFGGTGIF
TRBJ2-7,TRBD2,TRBV20-1,NA,TGCAGTGCTACGAGCTCGGGAGGCCGGGTCTACGAGCAGTACTTC,CSATSSGGRVYEQYF
TRBJ2-7,TRBD2,TRBV6-1,NA,TGTGCCAGCAGTGAAAACCTAGCGGGAGTTGCCCCAGGGCTCTACGAGCAGTACTTC,CASSENLAGVAPGLYEQYF
TRBJ2-5,TRBD1,TRBV29-1,few,TGCAGCGCCTCGGGACAGGGGACGAAATGGGCCCAGTACTTC,CSASGQGTKWAQYF
TRBJ2-1,TRBD2,TRBV11-1,few,TGTGCCAGCAGCTTAAGCGGGGGGGTTTACGGTGAGCAGTTCTTC,CASSLSGGVYGEQFF
TRBJ2-1,TRBD2,TRBV12-3/TRBV12-4,NA,TGTGCCAGCACCAAGGATCCCAGGATCAGCGGGGGGCAGTTCTTC,CASTKDPRISGGQFF
TRBJ2-1,NA,TRBV29-1,NA,TGCAGCGCTCTGGGGGGTGGGTCCTCCTACAATGAGCAGTTCTTC,CSALGGGSSYNEQFF
TRBJ2-5,NA,TRBV2,NA,TGTGCCAGCACAGAGTCCCCAGAGACCCAGTACTTC,CASTESPETQYF
TRBJ2-7,NA,TRBV18,many,TGTGCCAGCTCACCAAGGACTCTTAGCTCCTACGAGCAGTACTTC,CASSPRTLSSYEQYF
TRBJ2-7,NA,TRBV12-3/TRBV12-4,many,TGTGCCAGTCGCAAGGGGGGGGCGGCAACCAACGAGCAGTACTTC,CASRKGGAATNEQYF
TRBJ2-1,NA,TRBV5-1,NA,TGCGCCAGCAGCCTTGGGAATAGGGCCTACAATGAGCAGTTCTTC,CASSLGNRAYNEQFF
TRBJ2-1,TRBD2,TRBV5-1,few,TGCGCCAGCAGCACCTGGACTAGCGGGGGGGCAAGTGAGCAGTTCTTC,CASSTWTSGGASEQFF
TRBJ1-2,NA,TRBV10-3,NA,TGTGCCATCAGTGAGGGGGGTCCATATGGCTACACCTTC,CAISEGGPYGYTF